The 10 T cell receptor beta chains listed next were all sequenced from one sample in a study of regulatory T cells in long-lasting Graves disease. According to the study, TCR beta libraries were built with iRepertoire HTBI primers and CDR3-region Arm-PCR. One entry per CDR3 protein results from TCRdb running MiXCR on the multiplex PCR reads. The sample yields 550,000 or so distinct CDR3 sequences, around 12% seen once. Specified time point: newly diagnosed GD, antithyroid drugs for less than 3 months. From RNA extracted from PBMCs, the TCR library was made. This same sample was also part of a study on T cells in Graves' hyperthyroidism and ophthalmopathy.

This specimen was peripheral blood mononuclear cells (PBMCs), taken at new diagnosis, from a patient treated with antithyroid drugs. The receptors originated from a woman aged 25 to 39 with Graves disease.

The chain recombines TRBV7-6 with TRBJ2-5, with TRBD1 matching 7 bases. CDR3 length: 14 amino acids. Germline assignment: CDR1 SGHVS and CDR2 FNYEAQ. V shed 4 bases and J 4 bases; nucleotides not matched to a gene: 6. CDR3 bases: TGTGCCAGCAGCTACCGGGCAGGGGGAGAGACCCAGTACTTC. Protein: CASSYRAGGETQYF.

DNA for the CDR3: TGTGCCAGCAGCTTAAGAAGGGGACCTGGGAATCAGCCCCAGCATTTT. Protein: CASSLRRGPGNQPQHF. J is TRBJ1-5 and V is TRBV7-8; possibly TRBD1 for D (5 bases). The V end lost 2 bases, the J end lost 4 bases, and 15 bases lay between the germline ends. Germline V CDR1 and CDR2: SGHVS, FQNEAQ. The CDR3 covers 16 residues.

This clonotype was seen ten or more times. The genes are TRBV2 and TRBJ2-1; the match to TRBD1 covers 9 bases. There are 15 residues in the CDR3. The V gene's germline CDR1 is SNHLY and CDR2 FYNNEI. The V and J ends lost 5 bases and 5 bases, in that order; junction bases with no gene match: 7. The CDR3: CASSLVDRGNNEQFF. The DNA of the CDR3 is TGTGCCAGCAGTTTGGTGGACAGGGGCAACAATGAGCAGTTCTTC. The complete variable domain, with remaining parts taken from reference TRBV2 and TRBJ2-1, reads EPEVTQTPSHQVTQMGQEVILRCVPISNHLYFYWYRQILGQKVEFLVSFYNNEISEKSEIFDDQFSVERPDGSNFTLKIRSTKLEDSAMYFCASSLVDRGNNEQFFGPGTRLTVL.

This clonotype was recorded many times. The gene calls are TRBV2 and TRBJ2-3; tentative D call: TRBD1 (5 bases). The CDR3 contains 15 residues. Germline CDR1 is SNHLY and CDR2 is FYNNEI. Trimming cost V 7 bases and J 0 bases, with 14 bases left between them. In DNA form, the CDR3 reads TGTGCCAGCAAACCCCAGGGTTCTAGCACAGATACGCAGTATTTT. This encodes CASKPQGSSTDTQYF.

Ten or more counts support this clonotype. The chain couples TRBV11-2 to TRBJ1-2, with D uncertain. CDR1 is SGHAT, CDR2 FQNNGV, per germline. The CDR3 extends over 13 amino acids. Trimming took 3 bases from V and 2 from J, leaving 7 bases between them. The CDR3 sequence: CASSFIGNYGYTF. CDR3 coding DNA: TGTGCCAGCAGCTTCATAGGAAACTATGGCTACACCTTC.

This clonotype was observed a handful of times. A much larger clone lies one base from this, so it may be a read error. The rearrangement links TRBV11-2 to TRBJ1-1, with 8 nucleotides matching TRBD1. The CDR3 consists of 16 residues. Looked up from germline, CDR1 is SGHAT and CDR2 is FQNNGV. The CDR3 spells CACSPRQGLFNTEAFF. The CDR3 DNA reads as TGTGCCTGCAGCCCCCGACAGGGGCTCTTCAACACTGAAGCTTTCTTT.

The rearrangement joins TRBV9 to TRBJ1-1, with D unclear. V lost 4 bases and J lost 0, with 10 bases in between. The CDR3 is 14 amino acids. Germline V gives CDR1 SGDLS, CDR2 YYNGEE. In DNA form, the CDR3 reads TGTGCCAGCAGCCCCTTCGAATTGAACACTGAAGCTTTCTTT. It specifies CASSPFELNTEAFF.

In this sample, this clonotype turned up many times. The chain combines TRBV27 with TRBJ1-2, with D hard to call. Germline values: CDR1 MNHEY, CDR2 SMNVEV (reference sequence). V was trimmed by 5 bases and J by 8 bases, leaving 15 bases between them. The CDR3 has 13 amino acids. The CDR3 protein is CASSPPGLGGYTF. CDR3 bases: TGTGCCAGCAGTCCCCCAGGTCTCGGAGGCTACACCTTC.

This clonotype was counted at least ten times. This rearrangement joins TRBV18 to TRBJ1-3, with D perhaps matching TRBD1 (5 bases). V lost 1 base, J lost 0 bases, and 10 bases lay in between. CDR1 and CDR2 (germline): KGHSH, LQKENI. The CDR3 loop spans 16 amino acids. The CDR3 protein is CASSPRRGPSGNTIYF. The DNA for the CDR3 is TGTGCCAGCTCACCACGTCGGGGACCCTCTGGAAACACCATATATTTT. Full variable domain (missing parts from reference TRBV18 and TRBJ1-3): NAGVMQNPRHLVRRRGQEARLRCSPMKGHSHVYWYRQLPEEGLKFMVYLQKENIIDESGMPKERFSAEFPKEGPSILRIQQVVRGDSAAYFCASSPRRGPSGNTIYFGEGSWLTVV.

This clonotype was recorded once. J is TRBJ2-1 and V is TRBV19; TRBD2 matches at 8 bases. Germline V gene data show CDR1 as LNHDA and CDR2 as SQIVND (reference sequence). This CDR3 has 17 amino acids. The J segment lost 4 bases and the V segment lost 5 bases, leaving 13 bases of the junction unmatched. CDR3 sequence (DNA): TGTGCCAGTAGTGCCAGGACCTTACTAGCGGAATACAATGAGCAGTTCTTC. Protein product: CASSARTLLAEYNEQFF.